The rows below give T cell receptor beta chains drawn from one sample of a study of CD8+CD57+ T cells in acquired aplastic anemia. TCRdb re-derived calls from the reads in MiXCR, one entry per CDR3 protein. The profile shows 150,000 to 180,000 distinct CDR3 sequences, over 50% of them singletons. The sequencing sample was made of sorted CD4+, CD8+, or CD8+CD57+ T cells (not recorded which) from PBMCs. Source of these receptors: a human donor with aplastic anemia. The CDR3 runs from the conserved cysteine through the conserved F or W. The order of the fields is D gene, clone size, J gene, V gene, CDR3 protein, CDR3 DNA. A D gene is named only where the DNA matches it firmly. Clone size is not always given. Where it is, it says once, few, many or a class for expanded clones.

. many TRBJ2-1 TRBV15 CATSRDSGDHTNEQFF TGTGCCACCAGCAGAGATTCAGGGGACCACACCAATGAGCAGTTCTTC
. once TRBJ1-1 TRBV20-1 CSARDPTDMNTEAFF TGCAGTGCTAGAGATCCGACAGACATGAACACTGAAGCTTTCTTT
. many TRBJ2-7 TRBV6-1 CASASGVIPYEQYF TGTGCCAGCGCCAGCGGAGTAATACCTTACGAGCAGTACTTC
TRBD1 . TRBJ2-7 TRBV20-1 CSARQGYEQYF TGCAGTGCTCGACAGGGGTACGAGCAGTACTTC
. once TRBJ1-5 TRBV24-1 CATSDRTGLDFNQPQHF TGTGCCACCAGTGATAGAACAGGGCTTGATTTTAATCAGCCCCAGCATTTT
TRBD2 many TRBJ2-7 TRBV6-5 CASSYGALGGAYEQYF TGTGCCAGCAGTTACGGAGCCCTCGGGGGGGCCTACGAGCAGTACTTC
. . TRBJ1-5 TRBV11-2 CASSFDSIDQPQHF TGTGCCAGCAGCTTCGACAGCATCGATCAGCCCCAGCATTTT
. . TRBJ2-3 TRBV7-9 CASSSQGNTQYF TGTGCCAGCAGCTCCCAGGGGAATACGCAGTATTTT
. . TRBJ1-1 TRBV6-5 CASSYSRGGNTEAFF TGTGCCAGCAGTTACTCGAGGGGGGGGAACACTGAAGCTTTCTTT
. many TRBJ2-7 TRBV2 CASDRRGEDDYEQYF TGTGCCAGCGATCGGAGGGGAGAAGACGACTACGAGCAGTACTTC
TRBD2 few TRBJ2-1 TRBV19 CATRLAGGYNEQFF TGTGCCACCAGACTAGCGGGGGGTTACAATGAGCAGTTCTTC
. many TRBJ2-5 TRBV12-3/TRBV12-4 CASRRRGEETQYF TGTGCCAGCAGGCGAAGGGGAGAAGAGACCCAGTACTTC
TRBD1 many TRBJ2-5 TRBV19 CASSIRGTVETQYF TGTGCCAGTAGTATCAGGGGGACGGTAGAGACCCAGTACTTC
. many TRBJ1-3 TRBV5-1 CASRVSSGNTIYF TGCGCCAGCAGGGTATCCTCTGGAAACACCATATATTTT
. once TRBJ1-1 TRBV19 CASSIGGLDEAFF TGTGCCAGTAGCATAGGCGGACTCGACGAAGCTTTCTTT
TRBD1 . TRBJ2-7 TRBV10-3 CAVGQGTYEQYF TGTGCCGTAGGACAGGGAACTTACGAGCAGTACTTC